The TCR beta chain described here comes from a study of Graves' ophthalmopathy and Graves' hyperthyroidism. The overall study: Researchers obtained peripheral blood at initial diagnosis, before any treatment had begun. The study, taken as a whole, reports: Detected in blood as well were most expanded thyroid clonotypes with frequency above 0.001.

This CDR3 spans 14 amino acids. V was pared by 0 bases and J by 0 bases, with 8 bases between. Germline CDR1 SQVTM, CDR2 ANQGSEA. Investigators amplified TCR beta CDR3 regions from RNA transcripts. HTBI primers were used in a first-round RT-PCR, which preceded a second-round multiplex PCR. Using its own MiXCR run on the multiplex PCR reads, TCRdb lists one record per CDR3 protein. The profile covers 300,000 to 400,000 distinct CDR3 sequences, with 17% appearing a single time and 9% to 15% taken by the ten largest. This clonotype was counted ten times or more. Its antigen is unknown. The V gene is TRBV29-1, the J gene TRBJ2-5; D not certain. The sample comprised peripheral blood. This TCR was sampled from an adult man with Graves' ophthalmopathy. CDR3 in DNA: TGCAGCGTTGAAGATCGGCACCACCAAGAGACCCAGTACTTC. Translated, it gives CSVEDRHHQETQYF.